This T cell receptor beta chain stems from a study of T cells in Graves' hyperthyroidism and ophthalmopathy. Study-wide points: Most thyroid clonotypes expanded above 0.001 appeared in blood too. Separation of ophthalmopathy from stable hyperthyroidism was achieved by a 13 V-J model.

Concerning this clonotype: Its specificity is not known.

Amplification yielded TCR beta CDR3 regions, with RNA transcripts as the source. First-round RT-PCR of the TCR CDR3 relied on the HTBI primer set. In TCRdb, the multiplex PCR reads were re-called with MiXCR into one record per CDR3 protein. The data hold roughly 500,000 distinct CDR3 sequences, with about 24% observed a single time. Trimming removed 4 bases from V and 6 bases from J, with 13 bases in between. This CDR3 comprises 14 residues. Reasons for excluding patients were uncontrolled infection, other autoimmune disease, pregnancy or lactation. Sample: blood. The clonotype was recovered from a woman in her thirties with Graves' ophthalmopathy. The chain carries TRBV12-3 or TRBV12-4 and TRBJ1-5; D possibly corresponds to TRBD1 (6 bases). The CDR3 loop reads CASSSGQPGQPQHF. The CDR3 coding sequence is TGTGCCAGCAGTTCAGGACAGCCCGGTCAGCCCCAGCATTTT.